These 11 T cell receptor beta chains were sequenced from one sample in a study of cytomegalovirus exposure and HLA in healthy donors. Measured with immunoSEQ multiplex PCR; TCRdb has only the in-frame clones, and not every one. This sample yields about 74,000 clones, of which nearly 95% are seen a single time; roughly 1.6% belongs to the top ten. What was sequenced was PBMCs. Receptor source: a young man in good health and CMV-seropositive.

The rearrangement uses TRBV5-1 and TRBJ2-7; 8 nucleotides match TRBD1. This CDR3 is 15 amino acids long. After removal of 0 bases from V and 2 bases from J, the junction contained 4 bases not matched to a gene. Germline CDR1 SGHRS, CDR2 YFSETQ. CDR3 region: CASSLDGTGTYEQYF. CDR3 coding DNA: TGCGCCAGCAGCTTGGATGGGACAGGAACCTACGAGCAGTACTTC.

The chain uses TRBV28 and TRBJ1-5; tentatively, D is TRBD1 (5 bases). The CDR3 runs 14 residues. Trimming removed 6 bases from V and 10 bases from J, with 19 bases in between. Germline V CDR1 and CDR2: MDHEN, SYDVKM. The CDR3 reads CASSRGTAFGPQHF. CDR3 nucleotides: TGTGCCAGCAGCCGAGGGACTGCGTTCGGTCCCCAGCATTTT.

The chain joins TRBV2 to TRBJ2-1, with a possible D match to TRBD2 (5 bases). Germline CDR1 and CDR2: SNHLY and FYNNEI. The CDR3 is 11 amino acids. Deletions cut 6 bases from V and 10 bases from J, with 10 bases between. The DNA of the CDR3 is TGTGCCAGCAGCTCCCTAGCAGAGCAGTTCTTC. It is translated as CASSSLAEQFF.

The chain combines TRBV19 with TRBJ1-5; 8 bases are shared with TRBD1. CDR3 size: 14 residues. CDR1 is LNHDA, CDR2 SQIVND, per germline (reference sequence). V was pared by 5 bases and J by 3 bases, with 3 bases of the junction left unmatched. CDR3: CASSGTGYNQPQHF. The CDR3 DNA sequence: TGTGCCAGTAGTGGGACAGGATACAATCAGCCCCAGCATTTT.

The chain recombines TRBV28 with TRBJ2-1; the match to TRBD2 covers 11 bases. V dropped 4 bases and J dropped 1; count of bases not matched to a gene: 9. This CDR3 spans 18 amino acids. Germline values: CDR1 MDHEN, CDR2 SYDVKM. The CDR3 is CASSYGNPSGRSYNEQFF. Here the CDR3 DNA reads TGTGCCAGCAGTTACGGAAACCCTAGCGGGAGGTCCTACAATGAGCAGTTCTTC.

This chain connects TRBV28 to TRBJ2-7, with TRBD1 matching over 7 bases. Germline V gene lookup returns CDR1 MDHEN and CDR2 SYDVKM. Trimming at V came to 6 bases and at J to 3 bases, leaving 11 bases not matched to a gene. The CDR3 is made up of 15 amino acids. For the CDR3, the DNA is TGTGCCAGCAGCCCCCCCGGGACAGCTATCTACGAGCAGTACTTC. Its translation is CASSPPGTAIYEQYF.

The chain carries TRBV7-3 and TRBJ2-1, with 7 bases identical to TRBD1. With 4 bases clipped from V and 5 bases from J, the junction kept 5 bases outside the gene matches. This CDR3 has 14 amino acids. The germline CDR1 and CDR2 sequences are SGHTA and FQGTGA. The CDR3 nucleotides are TGTGCCAGCAGCTCCAAGACAGGGAACAATGAGCAGTTCTTC. It is translated as CASSSKTGNNEQFF.

Only one count was recorded for this clone. This chain links TRBV4-2 with TRBJ2-3; D may be TRBD1 (6 bases). CDR1 is LGHNA and CDR2 is YNFKEQ in the germline V gene. This CDR3 has 15 residues. Trimming pared 6 bases from V and 1 base from J, leaving 14 bases between. The DNA of the CDR3 is TGTGCCAGCAGTGATCAAGACAGGCGCACAGATACGCAGTATTTT. This encodes CASSDQDRRTDTQYF.

The chain recombines TRBV5-1 with TRBJ2-7, with D maybe TRBD2 (5 bases). Germline V gene data show CDR1 as SGHRS and CDR2 as YFSETQ. The CDR3 runs 14 residues. V was cut by 7 bases and J by 3 bases, with 17 bases left in between. CDR3 sequence reads: CASGLTQDSYEQYF. The CDR3, as DNA: TGCGCCAGCGGACTGACTCAGGATAGCTACGAGCAGTACTTC.

The chain recombines TRBV5-6 with TRBJ2-1, with 7 bases aligning to TRBD2. The CDR3 has 14 amino acids. V dropped 4 bases and J dropped 5; count of bases not matched to a gene: 6. In germline, CDR1 is SGHDT, CDR2 YYEEEE. Written as DNA, the CDR3 is TGTGCCAGCAGCAGGAGACTAGCTGACAATGAGCAGTTCTTC. Encoded protein: CASSRRLADNEQFF.

The chain combines TRBV6-5 with TRBJ1-1; D is uncertain. V was pared by 8 bases and J by 1 base, with 8 bases between. This CDR3 contains 12 residues. Looked up from germline, CDR1 is MNHEY and CDR2 is SVGAGI. The CDR3 region has the DNA TGTGCCAGCCCCTGGCCGAACACTGAAGCTTTCTTT. Translation gives CASPWPNTEAFF.